The T cell receptor (beta chain) under discussion was sequenced for a study of OX40 agonist ivuxolimab in advanced cancers. Study observations and caveats: In CD8+ T cells, expanded clones were on average more numerous than in CD4+.

The CDR3 length is 13 residues. Germline V lookup: CDR1 MDHEN, CDR2 SYDVKM. Trimming cost V 7 bases and J 4 bases, with 11 bases left between them. Notes on this clone: Its antigen is undetermined.

Sequencing used immunoSEQ multiplex PCR; TCRdb keeps in-frame clones, though not all of them. The table has approximately 120,000 clones, about nine tenths seen once. This sequence joins TRBV28 and TRBJ1-3; D is unclear. Sample: CD4+ or CD8+ T cells sorted from blood, taken in a trial of the OX40 agonist ivuxolimab. This receptor was identified in an adult with an advanced solid tumor such as melanoma, head and neck, liver or kidney cancer. CDR3 in amino acids: CASNSAAGNTIYF. CDR3 in DNA: TGTGCCAGCAACTCGGCCGCCGGAAACACCATATATTTT.